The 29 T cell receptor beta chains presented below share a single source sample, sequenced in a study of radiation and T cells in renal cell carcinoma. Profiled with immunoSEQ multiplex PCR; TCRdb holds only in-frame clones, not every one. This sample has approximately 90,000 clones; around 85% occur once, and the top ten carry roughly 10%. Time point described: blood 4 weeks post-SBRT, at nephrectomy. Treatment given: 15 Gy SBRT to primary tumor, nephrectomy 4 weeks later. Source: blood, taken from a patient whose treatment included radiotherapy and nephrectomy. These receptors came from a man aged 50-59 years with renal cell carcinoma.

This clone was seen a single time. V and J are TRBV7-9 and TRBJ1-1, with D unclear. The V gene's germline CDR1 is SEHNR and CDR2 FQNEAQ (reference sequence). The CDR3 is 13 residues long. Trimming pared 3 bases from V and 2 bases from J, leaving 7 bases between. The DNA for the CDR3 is TGTGCCAGCAGCTTCGAGGGAAACACTGAAGCTTTCTTT. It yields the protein CASSFEGNTEAFF.

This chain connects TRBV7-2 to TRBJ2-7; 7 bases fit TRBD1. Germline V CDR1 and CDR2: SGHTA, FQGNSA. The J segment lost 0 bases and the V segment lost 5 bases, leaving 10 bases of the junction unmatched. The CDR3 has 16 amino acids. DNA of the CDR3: TGTGCCAGCAGCAAAGCCTCGACAGGGAACTCCTACGAGCAGTACTTC. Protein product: CASSKASTGNSYEQYF.

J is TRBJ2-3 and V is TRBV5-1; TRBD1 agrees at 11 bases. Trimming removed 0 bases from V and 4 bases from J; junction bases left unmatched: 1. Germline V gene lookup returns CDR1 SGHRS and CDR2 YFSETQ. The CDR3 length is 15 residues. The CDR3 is CASSLAGQGADTQYF. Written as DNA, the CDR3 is TGCGCCAGCAGCTTGGCGGGACAGGGGGCAGATACGCAGTATTTT.

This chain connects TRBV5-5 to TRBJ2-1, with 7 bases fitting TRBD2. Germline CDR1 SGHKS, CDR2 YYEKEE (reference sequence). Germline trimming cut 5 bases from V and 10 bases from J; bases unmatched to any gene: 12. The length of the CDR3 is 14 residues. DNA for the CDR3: TGTGCCAGCAGGCCCGGGACTACCTTTGGGGAGCAGTTCTTC. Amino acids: CASRPGTTFGEQFF.

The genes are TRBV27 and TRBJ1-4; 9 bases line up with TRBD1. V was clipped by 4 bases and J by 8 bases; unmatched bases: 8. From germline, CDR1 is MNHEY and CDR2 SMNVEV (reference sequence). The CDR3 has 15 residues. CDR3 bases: TGTGCCAGCAGTTCCGGGACAGGGTTTCAGGAAAAACTGTTTTTT. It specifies CASSSGTGFQEKLFF.

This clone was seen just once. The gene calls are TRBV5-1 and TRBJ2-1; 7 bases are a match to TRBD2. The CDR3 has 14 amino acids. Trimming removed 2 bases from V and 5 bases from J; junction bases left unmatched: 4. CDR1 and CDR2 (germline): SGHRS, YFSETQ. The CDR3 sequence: CASSFAGVDNEQFF. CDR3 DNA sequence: TGCGCCAGCAGCTTTGCGGGAGTCGACAATGAGCAGTTCTTC.

The CDR3 sequence: CASSQADRGFSYEQYF. DNA of the CDR3: TGTGCCAGCAGCCAAGCGGACAGGGGCTTTTCCTACGAGCAGTACTTC. The genes are TRBV4-2 and TRBJ2-7; the match to TRBD1 covers 9 bases. This CDR3 spans 16 amino acids. Germline V gene sequence: CDR1 LGHNA, CDR2 YNFKEQ. Trimming at V came to 1 base and at J to 1 base, leaving 5 bases not matched to a gene.

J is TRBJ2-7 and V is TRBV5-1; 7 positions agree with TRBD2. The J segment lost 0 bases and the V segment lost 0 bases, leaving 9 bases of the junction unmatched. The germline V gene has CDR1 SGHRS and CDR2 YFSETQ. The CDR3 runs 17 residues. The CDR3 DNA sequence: TGCGCCAGCAGCTTGGCCACAGCGGGATATTACTCCTACGAGCAGTACTTC. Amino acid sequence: CASSLATAGYYSYEQYF.

CDR3 region: CASRYPGGWNEQFF. CDR3 DNA: TGTGCCAGCAGATACCCGGGGGGCTGGAATGAGCAGTTCTTC. The chain has TRBV2 and TRBJ2-1; D is possibly TRBD2 (7 bases). V lost 6 bases to trimming and J lost 7 bases, with 16 bases between them. This CDR3 region has 14 residues. Germline CDR1 is SNHLY and CDR2 is FYNNEI. Variable domain in full (rest from reference TRBV2 and TRBJ2-1): EPEVTQTPSHQVTQMGQEVILRCVPISNHLYFYWYRQILGQKVEFLVSFYNNEISEKSEIFDDQFSVERPDGSNFTLKIRSTKLEDSAMYFCASRYPGGWNEQFFGPGTRLTVL.

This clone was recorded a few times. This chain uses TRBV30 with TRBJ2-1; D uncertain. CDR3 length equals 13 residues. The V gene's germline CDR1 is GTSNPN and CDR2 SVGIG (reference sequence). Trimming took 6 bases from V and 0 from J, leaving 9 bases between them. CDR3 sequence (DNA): TGTGCCTGTACCCGGAGCTCCTACAATGAGCAGTTCTTC. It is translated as CACTRSSYNEQFF.

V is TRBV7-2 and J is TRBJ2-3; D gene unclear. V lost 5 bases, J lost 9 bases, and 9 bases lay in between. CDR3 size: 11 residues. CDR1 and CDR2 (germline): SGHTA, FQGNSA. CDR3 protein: CASSLRRTQYF. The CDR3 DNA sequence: TGTGCCAGCAGCCTTCGACGAACGCAGTATTTT.

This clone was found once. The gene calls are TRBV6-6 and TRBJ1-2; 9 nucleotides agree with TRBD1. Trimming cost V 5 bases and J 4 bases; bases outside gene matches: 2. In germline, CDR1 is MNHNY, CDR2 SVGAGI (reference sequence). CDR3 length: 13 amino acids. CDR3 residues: CASSVGQGYGYTF. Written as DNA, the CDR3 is TGTGCCAGCAGTGTGGGACAGGGCTATGGCTACACCTTC.

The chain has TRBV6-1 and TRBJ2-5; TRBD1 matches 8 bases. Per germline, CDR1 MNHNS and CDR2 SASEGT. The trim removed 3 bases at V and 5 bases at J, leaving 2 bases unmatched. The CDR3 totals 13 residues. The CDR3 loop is CASSDRGRETQYF. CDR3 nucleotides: TGTGCCAGCAGTGACAGGGGGCGGGAGACCCAGTACTTC.

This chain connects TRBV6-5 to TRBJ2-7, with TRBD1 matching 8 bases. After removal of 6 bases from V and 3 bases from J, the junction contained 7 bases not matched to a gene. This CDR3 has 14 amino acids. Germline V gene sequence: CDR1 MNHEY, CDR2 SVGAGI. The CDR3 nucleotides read TGTGCCAGCAGCTGGGACAGGAATAACTACGAGCAGTACTTC. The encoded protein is CASSWDRNNYEQYF.

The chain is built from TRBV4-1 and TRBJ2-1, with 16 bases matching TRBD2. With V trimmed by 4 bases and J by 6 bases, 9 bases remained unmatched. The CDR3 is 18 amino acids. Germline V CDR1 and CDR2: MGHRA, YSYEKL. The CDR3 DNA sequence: TGCGCCAGCAGCCGAGGGACTAGCGGGAGGGCCAGGGCCAATGAGCAGTTCTTC. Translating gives CASSRGTSGRARANEQFF.

The CDR3 sequence: CASSYSENYGYTF. The CDR3 nucleotides read TGTGCCAGCAGTTACAGTGAAAACTATGGCTACACCTTC. V usage is TRBV2 and J usage is TRBJ1-2; no definite D call. Trimming stripped 5 bases from V and 2 bases from J, with 9 bases between. This CDR3 has 13 residues. CDR1 SNHLY and CDR2 FYNNEI come from the germline V gene.

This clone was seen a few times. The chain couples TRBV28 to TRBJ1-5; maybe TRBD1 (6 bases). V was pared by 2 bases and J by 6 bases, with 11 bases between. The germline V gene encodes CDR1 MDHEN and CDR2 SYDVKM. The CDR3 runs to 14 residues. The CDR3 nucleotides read TGTGCCAGCAGTTTACGTGGGGGCGGTCAGCCCCAGCATTTT. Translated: CASSLRGGGQPQHF.

CDR3 sequence (DNA): TGCGCCAGCAGCTTGGGTATGAGCGGGATGGATACGCAGTATTTT. It codes for CASSLGMSGMDTQYF. The chain employs TRBV5-1 and TRBJ2-3; TRBD2 matches at 7 bases. The CDR3 loop spans 15 amino acids. From germline, CDR1 is SGHRS and CDR2 YFSETQ. Trimming removed 0 bases from V and 6 bases from J; junction bases left unmatched: 7.

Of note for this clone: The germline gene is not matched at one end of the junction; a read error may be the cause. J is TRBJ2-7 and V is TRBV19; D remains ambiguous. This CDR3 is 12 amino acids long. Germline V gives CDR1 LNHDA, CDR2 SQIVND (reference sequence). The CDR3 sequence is CASGMVSYEQYF. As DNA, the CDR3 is TGTGCCAGTGGTATGGTCTCCTACGAGCAGTACTTC.

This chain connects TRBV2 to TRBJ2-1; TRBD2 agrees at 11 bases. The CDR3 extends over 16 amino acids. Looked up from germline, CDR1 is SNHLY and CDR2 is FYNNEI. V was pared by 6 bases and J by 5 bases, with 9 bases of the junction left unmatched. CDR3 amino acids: CASRKTGTSGHNEQFF. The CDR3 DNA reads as TGTGCCAGCAGGAAAACCGGGACTAGCGGCCACAATGAGCAGTTCTTC.

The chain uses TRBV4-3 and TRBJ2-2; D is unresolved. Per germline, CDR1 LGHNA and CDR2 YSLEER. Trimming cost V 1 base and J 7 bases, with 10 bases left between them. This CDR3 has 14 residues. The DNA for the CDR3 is TGCGCCAGCAGCCAAGCTCCGTTTATCGGGGAGCTGTTTTTT. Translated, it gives CASSQAPFIGELFF.

Here the CDR3 reads CSAEWGMFYEQFF. The CDR3, as DNA: TGCAGCGCCGAATGGGGAATGTTTTATGAGCAGTTCTTC. The rearrangement joins TRBV29-1 to TRBJ2-1; the D is unclear. Trimming pared 7 bases from V and 8 bases from J, leaving 18 bases between. The V gene's germline CDR1 is SQVTM and CDR2 ANQGSEA. The CDR3 is made up of 13 amino acids.

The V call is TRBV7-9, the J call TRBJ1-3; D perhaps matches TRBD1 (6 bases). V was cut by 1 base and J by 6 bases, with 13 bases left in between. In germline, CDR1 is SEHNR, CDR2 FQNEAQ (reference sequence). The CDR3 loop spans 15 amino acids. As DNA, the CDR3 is TGTGCCAGCAGCTTAGGGGCAGGGGTGGTAAACACCATATATTTT. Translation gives CASSLGAGVVNTIYF.

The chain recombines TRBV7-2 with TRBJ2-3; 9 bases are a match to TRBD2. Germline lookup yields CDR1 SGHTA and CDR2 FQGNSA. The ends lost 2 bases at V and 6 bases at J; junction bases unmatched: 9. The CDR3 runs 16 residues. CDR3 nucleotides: TGTGCCAGCAGCTTAAATTCCGCGGGAGGGCCGGATACGCAGTATTTT. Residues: CASSLNSAGGPDTQYF.

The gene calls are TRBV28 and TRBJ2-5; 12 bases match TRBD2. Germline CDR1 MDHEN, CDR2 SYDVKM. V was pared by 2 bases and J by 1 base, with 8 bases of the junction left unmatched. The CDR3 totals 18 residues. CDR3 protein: CASSLVTSGSNPQETQYF. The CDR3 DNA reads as TGTGCCAGCAGTTTAGTGACTAGCGGGAGTAACCCCCAAGAGACCCAGTACTTC.

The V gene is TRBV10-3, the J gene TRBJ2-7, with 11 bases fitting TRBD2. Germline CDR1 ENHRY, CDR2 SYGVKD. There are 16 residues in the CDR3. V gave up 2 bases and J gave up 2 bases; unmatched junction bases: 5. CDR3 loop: CAISETSGGLAYEQYF. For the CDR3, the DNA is TGTGCCATCAGTGAGACTAGCGGGGGTTTGGCCTACGAGCAGTACTTC.

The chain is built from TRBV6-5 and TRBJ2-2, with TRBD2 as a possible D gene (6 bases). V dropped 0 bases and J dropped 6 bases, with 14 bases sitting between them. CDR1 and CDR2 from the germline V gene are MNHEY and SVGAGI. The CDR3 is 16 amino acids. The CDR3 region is CASSYSFARRAGELFF. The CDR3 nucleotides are TGTGCCAGCAGTTACTCGTTCGCTAGGAGGGCCGGGGAGCTGTTTTTT.

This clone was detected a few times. The CDR3 reads CASSWSREIGQPQHF. The DNA of the CDR3 is TGTGCCAGCAGTTGGAGCCGGGAAATAGGGCAGCCCCAGCATTTT. The chain uses TRBV6-1 and TRBJ1-5; D uncertain. V was trimmed by 5 bases and J by 7 bases, leaving 18 bases between them. CDR1 and CDR2 (germline): MNHNS, SASEGT. The CDR3 has 15 residues.

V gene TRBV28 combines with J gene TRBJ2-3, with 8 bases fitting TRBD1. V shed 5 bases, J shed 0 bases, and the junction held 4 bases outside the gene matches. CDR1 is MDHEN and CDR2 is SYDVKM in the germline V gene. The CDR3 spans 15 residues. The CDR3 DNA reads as TGTGCCAGCAGTCCAGGGGGCGCAAGCACAGATACGCAGTATTTT. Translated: CASSPGGASTDTQYF.